A selection of T cell receptor beta chains follows, all from one sample in a study of beta chain features in type 1 diabetes. Some clones are missing from TCRdb's copy, which holds only in-frame ones; the method was immunoSEQ multiplex PCR. The sample lists 600,000 to 700,000 clones, approximately 13% occurring once. Sequences were obtained from naive CD4+ T cells from blood. The receptors shown here come from a man aged 30 to 45 with type 1 diabetes. The CDR3 runs from the conserved cysteine through the conserved F or W. D genes are given only for firm matches. Clone size, where shown, is once, few, many, or a class for clones that have expanded.

D gene	V gene	J gene	clone size	CDR3 protein	CDR3 DNA
TRBD1	TRBV7-8	TRBJ2-3	-	CASSLRDSSTDTQYF	TGTGCCAGCAGCCTCCGGGACAGTAGCACAGATACGCAGTATTTT
TRBD1	TRBV19	TRBJ2-1	few	CASLTGAGEREQFF	TGTGCCAGTCTAACAGGGGCCGGGGAGAGGGAGCAGTTCTTC
TRBD1	TRBV7-2	TRBJ1-4	-	CASSWGQGYNEKLFF	TGTGCCAGCAGCTGGGGACAGGGTTATAATGAAAAACTGTTTTTT
-	TRBV30	TRBJ2-3	-	CAWSVWGDGTDTQYF	TGTGCCTGGAGTGTCTGGGGGGATGGCACAGATACGCAGTATTTT
TRBD1	TRBV5-1	TRBJ2-6	-	CASSRQGAPGANVLTF	TGCGCCAGCAGCCGACAGGGGGCACCTGGGGCCAACGTCCTGACTTTC
-	TRBV27	TRBJ1-6	few	CATSGTKGRSPLHF	TGTGCCACCTCCGGGACAAAGGGACGATCACCCCTCCACTTT
-	TRBV4-2	TRBJ2-3	-	CASSQERGAADTQYF	TGTGCCAGCAGCCAAGAAAGAGGGGCCGCAGATACGCAGTATTTT
TRBD1	TRBV5-1	TRBJ2-1	few	CASSLAVRGQGKNEQFF	TGCGCCAGCAGCTTGGCTGTCCGGGGACAGGGAAAGAATGAGCAGTTCTTC
-	TRBV4-2	TRBJ2-2	-	CASSQRTQNTGELFF	TGTGCCAGCAGCCAAAGGACACAGAACACCGGGGAGCTGTTTTTT
-	TRBV10-3	TRBJ1-1	few	CAISGSSRERDTEAFF	TGTGCCATCAGTGGTTCGTCACGGGAAAGGGACACTGAAGCTTTCTTT
-	TRBV13	TRBJ2-7	few	CASSYGGTKYEQYF	TGTGCCAGCAGCTATGGGGGGACCAAGTACGAGCAGTACTTC
-	TRBV10-3	TRBJ2-7	few	CAIEPDGLSYEQYF	TGTGCCATCGAGCCCGACGGCCTCTCCTACGAGCAGTACTTC
-	TRBV5-1	TRBJ2-7	-	CASSRDGFYEQYF	TGCGCCAGCAGTCGAGACGGTTTTTACGAGCAGTACTTC
-	TRBV15	TRBJ1-2	-	CATSRTGFDYGYTF	TGTGCCACCAGCAGAACAGGGTTCGACTATGGCTACACCTTC
-	TRBV6-1	TRBJ1-1	-	CASPGTPMSTEAFF	TGTGCCAGCCCGGGGACACCCATGAGCACTGAAGCTTTCTTT
TRBD2	TRBV5-4	TRBJ2-1	few	CASSAGTSDEQFF	TGTGCCAGCAGCGCCGGGACTAGCGATGAGCAGTTCTTC
-	TRBV2	TRBJ2-1	-	CASSYDYNEQFF	TGTGCCAGCAGTTACGACTACAATGAGCAGTTCTTC
-	TRBV18	TRBJ1-3	-	CASSPPLSGNTIYF	TGTGCCAGCTCACCACCCCTCTCTGGAAACACCATATATTTT
-	TRBV9	TRBJ1-3	-	CASSIQANSGNTIYF	TGTGCCAGCAGCATTCAAGCCAACTCTGGAAACACCATATATTTT
-	TRBV9	TRBJ1-2	few	CASSVPGNYGYTF	TGTGCCAGCAGCGTCCCTGGGAACTATGGCTACACCTTC
-	TRBV6-5	TRBJ1-1	-	CASSYSTQDNTEAFF	TGTGCCAGCAGTTACTCGACCCAAGATAACACTGAAGCTTTCTTT
-	TRBV6-5	TRBJ2-7	few	CASSYSWDTSGEQYF	TGTGCCAGCAGTTACTCGTGGGACACATCGGGCGAGCAGTACTTC
-	TRBV5-1	TRBJ1-2	-	CASSLRVNGDYGYTF	TGCGCCAGCAGCTTGAGGGTTAATGGCGACTATGGCTACACCTTC
TRBD1	TRBV6-1	TRBJ2-2	-	CASTSGTANTGELFF	TGTGCCAGCACCTCCGGGACAGCGAACACCGGGGAGCTGTTTTTT
-	TRBV7-9	TRBJ1-2	few	CASSLEPSNYGYTF	TGTGCCAGCAGCTTAGAGCCTTCTAACTATGGCTACACCTTC
-	TRBV18	TRBJ2-3	few	CASSPIASTDTQYF	TGTGCCAGCTCACCAATCGCGAGCACAGATACGCAGTATTTT
-	TRBV7-2	TRBJ2-2	few	CASSFGLQAGELFF	TGTGCCAGCAGCTTTGGACTCCAGGCCGGGGAGCTGTTTTTT
TRBD1	TRBV2	TRBJ2-4	-	CASSAQGENIQYF	TGTGCCAGCAGTGCACAGGGGGAGAACATTCAGTACTTC
-	TRBV7-9	TRBJ2-5	few	CASSLAQETQYF	TGTGCCAGCAGCTTAGCGCAAGAGACCCAGTACTTC